Shown below are 13 T cell receptor beta chains from a single sample sequenced in a study of cytomegalovirus exposure and HLA in healthy donors. The table came from immunoSEQ multiplex PCR; TCRdb's copy has only in-frame clones and leaves some out. Of about 160,000 clones listed, roughly 91% are singletons. The source material was PBMCs. These receptor sequences come from a woman aged 18-29 years in good health and CMV-seropositive.

The rearrangement links TRBV18 to TRBJ2-6; 7 bases align to TRBD1. CDR3 length: 17 amino acids. After removal of 3 bases from V and 0 bases from J, the junction contained 5 bases not matched to a gene. Germline V gene data show CDR1 as KGHSH and CDR2 as LQKENI. As DNA, the CDR3 is TGTGCCAGCTCACCGGGACAGTTCCTCTCTGGGGCCAACGTCCTGACTTTC. Its translation: CASSPGQFLSGANVLTF.

V is TRBV6-4 and J is TRBJ2-3; TRBD2 is a possible D gene (5 bases). The CDR3 sequence is 15 residues long. Looked up from germline, CDR1 is MRHNA and CDR2 is SNTAGT. The V end was cut by 8 bases, the J end by 0 bases, with 15 bases between. DNA for the CDR3: TGTGCCAGCGGCAGAGGGAGTTATAGCACAGATACGCAGTATTTT. Its translation is CASGRGSYSTDTQYF.

This chain links TRBV5-1 with TRBJ2-7; TRBD2 matches 8 bases. CDR1 is SGHRS and CDR2 is YFSETQ in the germline V gene. This CDR3 spans 14 amino acids. The trim removed 4 bases at V and 6 bases at J, leaving 9 bases unmatched. The CDR3 DNA follows: TGCGCCAGCAGCAAACCGGGACTAGAGAGCGAGCAGTACTTC. This codes for CASSKPGLESEQYF.

The chain uses TRBV9 and TRBJ2-7; TRBD1 agrees at 11 bases. CDR3 length: 15 amino acids. Germline CDR1 SGDLS, CDR2 YYNGEE. The V segment lost 1 base and the J segment 3 bases; nucleotides outside the gene matches: 3. The CDR3 sequence is CASSVRTGGFYEQYF. In DNA, the CDR3 is TGTGCCAGCAGCGTAAGGACAGGGGGCTTCTACGAGCAGTACTTC.

This clone was observed once. This chain connects TRBV13 to TRBJ2-3; D is ambiguous. Germline V gene lookup returns CDR1 PRHDT and CDR2 FYEKMQ (reference sequence). Trimming took 5 bases from V and 2 from J, leaving 11 bases between them. This CDR3 contains 14 residues. CDR3: CASSAQAYTDTQYF. The CDR3, as DNA: TGTGCCAGCAGCGCTCAGGCTTACACAGATACGCAGTATTTT.

CDR3 amino acids: CASSLSESYEQYF. In DNA form, the CDR3 reads TGTGCCAGCAGCTTAAGTGAGTCCTACGAGCAGTACTTC. The chain employs TRBV7-2 and TRBJ2-7, with D unresolved. CDR3 length equals 13 residues. Trimming stripped 2 bases from V and 1 base from J, with 6 bases between. Germline lookup yields CDR1 SGHTA and CDR2 FQGNSA. Supplemented by reference TRBV7-2 and TRBJ2-7, the full variable domain reads GAGVSQSPSNKVTEKGKDVELRCDPISGHTALYWYRQSLGQGLEFLIYFQGNSAPDKSGLPSDRFSAERTGGSVSTLTIQRTQQEDSAVYLCASSLSESYEQYFGPGTRLTVT.

CDR3: CASSLNRDNEQFF. In nucleotides, the CDR3 is TGTGCCAGCAGTCTCAACAGGGACAATGAGCAGTTCTTC. The chain carries TRBV27 and TRBJ2-1; possible D gene TRBD1, 6 bases. The CDR3 loop spans 13 amino acids. In germline, CDR1 is MNHEY, CDR2 SMNVEV (reference sequence). The V end lost 5 bases, the J end lost 5 bases, and 10 bases lay between the germline ends.

This chain joins TRBV18 and TRBJ2-7; 13 bases map to TRBD2. Losses at the gene ends were 4 bases for V and 2 bases for J; bases not matched to a gene: 8. In germline, CDR1 is KGHSH, CDR2 LQKENI. The length of the CDR3 is 17 residues. The CDR3 nucleotides read TGTGCCAGCTCACGGGCTGGGACTAGCGGGATTGCCTACGAGCAGTACTTC. Translating it yields CASSRAGTSGIAYEQYF.

The chain recombines TRBV10-2 with TRBJ2-2, with TRBD2 as a possible D gene (6 bases). CDR1 and CDR2 (germline): WSHSY, SAAADI. The CDR3 length is 15 residues. V gave up 2 bases and J gave up 2 bases, with 9 bases separating them. CDR3 region: CASSETSRNTGELFF. DNA for the CDR3: TGCGCCAGCAGTGAGACTAGCAGAAACACCGGGGAGCTGTTTTTT.

This sequence joins TRBV19 and TRBJ1-1; unclear D gene. V gave up 7 bases and J gave up 0 bases, with 18 bases separating them. The CDR3 covers 16 residues. From germline, CDR1 is LNHDA and CDR2 SQIVND (reference sequence). The CDR3 loop is CASTRLGWRMNTEAFF. CDR3 DNA sequence: TGTGCCAGTACGAGGTTGGGGTGGAGGATGAACACTGAAGCTTTCTTT.

This clone was found a few times. The V gene is TRBV5-3, the J gene TRBJ1-5; TRBD1 matches at 8 bases. TRBV5-3 is designated an ORF whose function remains uncertain. The CDR3 is 15 amino acids. Unmatched junction bases numbered 4, after V lost 2 bases and J lost 3 bases. CDR3 in amino acids: CARSFPGQANQPQHF. The CDR3 DNA follows: TGTGCCAGAAGCTTCCCGGGACAGGCCAATCAGCCCCAGCATTTT.

This clone was detected only a few times. This chain connects TRBV4-3 to TRBJ1-5; D is uncertain. CDR3 length: 15 amino acids. CDR1 is LGHNA and CDR2 is YSLEER in the germline V gene. The V end was cut by 0 bases, the J end by 5 bases, with 11 bases between. The CDR3 nucleotides read TGCGCCAGCAGCCAAGATCTAGAGGCCTATCAGCCCCAGCATTTT. Residues: CASSQDLEAYQPQHF.

The sample holds one count of this clone. This rearrangement joins TRBV7-2 to TRBJ2-2; the match to TRBD1 covers 7 bases. With V trimmed by 7 bases and J by 4 bases, 9 bases remained unmatched. Germline V gene sequence: CDR1 SGHTA, CDR2 FQGNSA. This CDR3 region has 15 residues. In DNA form, the CDR3 reads TGTGCCAGCACCCTAAACCGGGACAGCACCGGGGAGCTGTTTTTT. It codes for CASTLNRDSTGELFF.